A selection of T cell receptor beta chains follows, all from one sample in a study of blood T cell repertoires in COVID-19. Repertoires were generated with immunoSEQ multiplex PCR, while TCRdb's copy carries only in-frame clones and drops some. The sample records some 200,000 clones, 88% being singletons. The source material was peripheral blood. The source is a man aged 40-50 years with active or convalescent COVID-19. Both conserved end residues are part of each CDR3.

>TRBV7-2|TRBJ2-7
CASSLRSPGDEQYF
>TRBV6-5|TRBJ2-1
CASSYSGTGIQNEQFF
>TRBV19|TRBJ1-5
CASSVGDREAQPQHF
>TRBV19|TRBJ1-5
CASTRDSNQPQHF
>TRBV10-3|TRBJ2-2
CAIGRTSGKNTGELFF
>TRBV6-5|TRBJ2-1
CASYNGLAGAGEQFF
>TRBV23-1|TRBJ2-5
CASSHGSGTATQETQYF
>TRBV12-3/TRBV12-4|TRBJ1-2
CASSLAGAVGYTF
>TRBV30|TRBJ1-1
CAWSRTWGGTEAFF
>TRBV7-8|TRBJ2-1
CASSPARGQLYNEQFF
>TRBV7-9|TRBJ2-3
CASSVRQGAKTDTQYF
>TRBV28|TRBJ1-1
CASKSQRGGNTEAFF
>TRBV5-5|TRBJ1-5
CASSFYGQSNQPQHF
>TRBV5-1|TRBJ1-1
CASSSPGTGGTEAFF
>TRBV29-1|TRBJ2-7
CSVEVGEGEYF
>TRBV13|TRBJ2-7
CASSLGGGSSYEQYF
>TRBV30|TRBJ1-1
CAWSVARTYTEAFF
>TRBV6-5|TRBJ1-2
CASSQLWTGGGYTF
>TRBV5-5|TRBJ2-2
CASSLGLAGGPGELFF
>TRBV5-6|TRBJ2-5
CASSLGRLQRLQETQYF
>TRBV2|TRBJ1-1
CASSRDRLEAFF
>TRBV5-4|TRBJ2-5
CASSFVHRGIETQYF
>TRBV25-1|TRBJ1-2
CASSTLGGGGDGYTF
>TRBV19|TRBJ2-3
CASRQLDTDTQYF
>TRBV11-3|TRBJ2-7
CASSLLAHEQYF
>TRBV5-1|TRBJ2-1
CASSPWDNYNEQFF
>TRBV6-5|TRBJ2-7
CAIKPGTGPYEQYF
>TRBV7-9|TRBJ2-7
CASSARQVYEQYF
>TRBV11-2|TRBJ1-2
CASRETGGYGYTF
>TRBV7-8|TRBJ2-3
CASSRPGQGTKITDTQYF
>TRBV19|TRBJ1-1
CASKRQLNTEAFF
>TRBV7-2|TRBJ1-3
CASSLNQAGNTIYF
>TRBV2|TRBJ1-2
CASRETGQGATGNGYTF
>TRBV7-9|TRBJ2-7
CASSLSGVGEQYF
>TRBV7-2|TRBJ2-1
CASSPQQGGYNEQFF
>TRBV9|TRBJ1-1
CASSLSGQGNTEAFF
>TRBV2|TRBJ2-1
CASRVPAGGFYNEQFF
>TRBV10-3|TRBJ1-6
CATWTGGNSPLHF
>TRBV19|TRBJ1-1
CASSTPRGGGLGAFF
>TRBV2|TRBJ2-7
CASKEGTGPYEQYF
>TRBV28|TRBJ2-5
CASSSRGLAEQETQYF